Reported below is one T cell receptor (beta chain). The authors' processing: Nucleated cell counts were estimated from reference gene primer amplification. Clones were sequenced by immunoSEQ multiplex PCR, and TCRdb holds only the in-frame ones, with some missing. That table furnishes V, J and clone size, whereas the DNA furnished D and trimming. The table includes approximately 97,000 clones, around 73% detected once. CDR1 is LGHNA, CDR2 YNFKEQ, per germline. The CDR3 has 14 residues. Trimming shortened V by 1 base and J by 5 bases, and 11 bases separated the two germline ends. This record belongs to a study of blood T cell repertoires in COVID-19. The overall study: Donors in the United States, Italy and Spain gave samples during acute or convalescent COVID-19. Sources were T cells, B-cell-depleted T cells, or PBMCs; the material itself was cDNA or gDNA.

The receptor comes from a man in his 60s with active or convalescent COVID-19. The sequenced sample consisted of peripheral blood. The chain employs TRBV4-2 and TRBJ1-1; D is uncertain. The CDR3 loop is CASSQVGELTEAFF. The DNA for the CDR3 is TGTGCCAGCAGCCAAGTCGGTGAGCTAACTGAAGCTTTCTTT.